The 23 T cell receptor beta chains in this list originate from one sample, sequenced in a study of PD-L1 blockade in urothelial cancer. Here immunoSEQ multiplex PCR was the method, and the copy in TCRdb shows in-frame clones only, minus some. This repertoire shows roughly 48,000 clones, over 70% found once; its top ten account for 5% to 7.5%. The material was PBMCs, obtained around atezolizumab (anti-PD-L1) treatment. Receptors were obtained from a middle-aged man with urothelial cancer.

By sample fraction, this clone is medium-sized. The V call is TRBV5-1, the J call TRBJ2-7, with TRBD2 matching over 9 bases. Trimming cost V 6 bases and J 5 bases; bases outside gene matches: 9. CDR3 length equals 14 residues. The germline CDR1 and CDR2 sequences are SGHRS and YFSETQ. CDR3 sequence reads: CASTVGGRADEQYF. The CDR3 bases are TGCGCCAGCACGGTCGGCGGGAGGGCCGACGAGCAGTACTTC.

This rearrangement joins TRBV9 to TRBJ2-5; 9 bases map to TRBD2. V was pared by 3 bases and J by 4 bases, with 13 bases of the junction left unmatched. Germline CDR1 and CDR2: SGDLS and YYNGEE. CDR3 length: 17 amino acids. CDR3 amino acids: CASSAPGLARPGETQYF. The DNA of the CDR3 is TGTGCCAGCAGCGCACCGGGACTAGCTCGACCAGGAGAGACCCAGTACTTC.

CDR3 in DNA: TGTGCCAGTAGGGCGGATGGCTACACCTTC. It codes for CASRADGYTF. This sequence joins TRBV19 and TRBJ1-2, with unresolved D. V gave up 6 bases and J gave up 6 bases, with 5 bases separating them. The CDR3 extends over 10 amino acids. Germline V gene lookup returns CDR1 LNHDA and CDR2 SQIVND (reference sequence).

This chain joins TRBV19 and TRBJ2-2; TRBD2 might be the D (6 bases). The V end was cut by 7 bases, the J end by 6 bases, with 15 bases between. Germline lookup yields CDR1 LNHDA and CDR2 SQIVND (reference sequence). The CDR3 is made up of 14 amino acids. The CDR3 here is CASNRGWEAGELFF. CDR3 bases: TGTGCCAGTAACCGGGGGTGGGAAGCCGGGGAGCTGTTTTTT.

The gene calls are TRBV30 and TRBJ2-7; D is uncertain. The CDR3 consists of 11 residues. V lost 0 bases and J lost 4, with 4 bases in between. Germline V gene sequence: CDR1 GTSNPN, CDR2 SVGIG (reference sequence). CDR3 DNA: TGTGCCTGGAGTGTACTTTACGAGCAGTACTTC. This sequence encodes CAWSVLYEQYF.

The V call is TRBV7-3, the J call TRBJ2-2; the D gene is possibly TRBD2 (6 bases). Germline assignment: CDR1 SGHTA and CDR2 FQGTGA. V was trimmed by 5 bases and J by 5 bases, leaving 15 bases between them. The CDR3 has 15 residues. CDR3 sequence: CASSHGGLRTGELFF. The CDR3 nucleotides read TGTGCCAGCAGCCACGGGGGATTACGTACCGGGGAGCTGTTTTTT.

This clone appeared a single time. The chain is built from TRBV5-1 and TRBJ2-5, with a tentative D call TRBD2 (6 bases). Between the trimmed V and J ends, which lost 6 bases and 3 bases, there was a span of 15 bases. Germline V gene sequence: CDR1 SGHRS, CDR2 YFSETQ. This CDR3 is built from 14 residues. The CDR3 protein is CASKNEGGEETQYF. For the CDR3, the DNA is TGCGCCAGCAAAAATGAGGGAGGAGAAGAGACCCAGTACTTC.

The CDR3 reads CASSARTGAGELFF. The DNA for the CDR3 is TGTGCCAGCAGCGCTCGGACAGGGGCCGGGGAGCTGTTTTTT. The rearrangement uses TRBV9 and TRBJ2-2, with 9 bases identical to TRBD1. The CDR3 covers 14 residues. The germline V gene has CDR1 SGDLS and CDR2 YYNGEE. J was trimmed by 6 bases and V by 3 bases; bases with no gene match: 3.

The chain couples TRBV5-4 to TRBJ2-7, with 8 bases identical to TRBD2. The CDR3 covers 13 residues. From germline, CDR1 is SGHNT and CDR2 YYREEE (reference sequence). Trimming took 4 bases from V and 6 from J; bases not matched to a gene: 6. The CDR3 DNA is TGTGCCAGCAGCCCAGGACTAGCCGCCGAGCAGTACTTC. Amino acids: CASSPGLAAEQYF.

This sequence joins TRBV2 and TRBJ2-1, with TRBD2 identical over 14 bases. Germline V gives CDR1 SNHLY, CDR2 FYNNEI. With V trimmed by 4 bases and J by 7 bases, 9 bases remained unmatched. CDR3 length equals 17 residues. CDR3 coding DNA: TGTGCCAGCAGTGGCCCGGGACTAGCGGGAGTCAGGAATGAGCAGTTCTTC. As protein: CASSGPGLAGVRNEQFF.

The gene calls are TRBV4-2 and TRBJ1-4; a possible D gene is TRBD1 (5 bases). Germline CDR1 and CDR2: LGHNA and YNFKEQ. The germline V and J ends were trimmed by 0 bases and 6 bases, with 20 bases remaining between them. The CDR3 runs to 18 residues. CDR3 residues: CASSQDRPGRGLDEKLFF. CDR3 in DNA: TGTGCCAGCAGCCAAGATAGACCGGGGAGGGGTCTAGATGAAAAACTGTTTTTT.

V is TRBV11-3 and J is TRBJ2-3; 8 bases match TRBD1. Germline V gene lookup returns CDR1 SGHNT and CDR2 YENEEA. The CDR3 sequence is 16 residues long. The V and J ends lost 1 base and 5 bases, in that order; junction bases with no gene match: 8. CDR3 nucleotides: TGTGCCAGCAGCTTAGGGACAGGGTCGAGGGGAGATACGCAGTATTTT. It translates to CASSLGTGSRGDTQYF.

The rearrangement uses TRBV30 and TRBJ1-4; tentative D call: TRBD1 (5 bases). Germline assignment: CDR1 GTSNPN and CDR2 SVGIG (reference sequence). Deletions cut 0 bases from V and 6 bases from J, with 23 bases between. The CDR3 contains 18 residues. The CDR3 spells CAWSVPEGVWLGDEKLFF. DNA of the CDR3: TGTGCCTGGAGTGTACCGGAGGGAGTTTGGTTGGGGGATGAAAAACTGTTTTTT.

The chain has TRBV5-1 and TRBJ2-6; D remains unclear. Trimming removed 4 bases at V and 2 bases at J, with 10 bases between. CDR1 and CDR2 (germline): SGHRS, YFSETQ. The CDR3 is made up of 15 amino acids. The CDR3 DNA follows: TGCGCCAGCAGCGCTCTTGGGCCTGGGGCCAACGTCCTGACTTTC. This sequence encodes CASSALGPGANVLTF. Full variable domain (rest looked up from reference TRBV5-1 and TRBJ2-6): KAGVTQTPRYLIKTRGQQVTLSCSPISGHRSVSWYQQTPGQGLQFLFEYFSETQRNKGNFPGRFSGRQFSNSRSEMNVSTLELGDSALYLCASSALGPGANVLTFGAGSRLTVL.

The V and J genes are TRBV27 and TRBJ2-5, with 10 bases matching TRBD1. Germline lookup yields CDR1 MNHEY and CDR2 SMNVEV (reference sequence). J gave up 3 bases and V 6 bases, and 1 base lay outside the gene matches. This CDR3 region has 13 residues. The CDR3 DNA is TGTGCCAGCAGCGGGACAGGGGAAGAGACCCAGTACTTC. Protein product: CASSGTGEETQYF.

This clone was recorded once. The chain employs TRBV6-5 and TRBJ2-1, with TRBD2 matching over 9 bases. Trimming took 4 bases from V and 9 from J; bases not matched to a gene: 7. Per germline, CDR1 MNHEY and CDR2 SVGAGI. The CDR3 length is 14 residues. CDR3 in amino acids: CASSSGGRAGEQFF. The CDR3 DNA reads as TGTGCCAGCAGTTCGGGCGGGAGGGCCGGTGAGCAGTTCTTC.

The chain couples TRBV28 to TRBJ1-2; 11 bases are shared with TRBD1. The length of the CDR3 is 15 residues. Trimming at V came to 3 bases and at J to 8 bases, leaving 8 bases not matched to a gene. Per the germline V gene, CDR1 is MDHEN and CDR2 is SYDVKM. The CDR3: CASSFGTGGLGGYTF. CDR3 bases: TGTGCCAGCAGTTTCGGGACAGGGGGGTTAGGAGGCTACACCTTC.

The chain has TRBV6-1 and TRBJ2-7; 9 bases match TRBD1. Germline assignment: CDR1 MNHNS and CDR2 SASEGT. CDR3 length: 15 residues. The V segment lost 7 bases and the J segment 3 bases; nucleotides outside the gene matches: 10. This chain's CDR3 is CASTWRGTGLYEQYF. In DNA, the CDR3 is TGTGCCAGCACCTGGAGGGGGACAGGGCTCTACGAGCAGTACTTC.

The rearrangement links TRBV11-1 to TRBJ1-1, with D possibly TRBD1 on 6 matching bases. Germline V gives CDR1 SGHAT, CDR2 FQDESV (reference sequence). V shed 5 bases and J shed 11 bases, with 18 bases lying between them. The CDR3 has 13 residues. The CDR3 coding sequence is TGTGCCAGCAGCCAAAGCAGAGAGGGGGAGGCTTTCTTT. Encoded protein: CASSQSREGEAFF.

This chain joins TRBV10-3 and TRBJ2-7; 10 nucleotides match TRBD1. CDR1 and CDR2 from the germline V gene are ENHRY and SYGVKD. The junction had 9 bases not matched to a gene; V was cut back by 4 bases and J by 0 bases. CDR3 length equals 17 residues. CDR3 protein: CAISGNPTGGGSYEQYF. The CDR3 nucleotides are TGTGCCATCAGTGGGAACCCGACAGGGGGCGGCTCCTACGAGCAGTACTTC.

The CDR3 region is CASTPRGGEENTEAFF. The CDR3 nucleotides are TGCGCCAGCACTCCACGAGGGGGCGAGGAGAACACTGAAGCTTTCTTT. The V gene is TRBV5-1, the J gene TRBJ1-1; 7 bases fit TRBD1. J lost 1 base, V lost 6 bases, and 12 bases had no gene match. CDR1 SGHRS and CDR2 YFSETQ come from the germline V gene. The CDR3 has 16 amino acids. The full variable domain, its missing parts supplied by reference TRBV5-1 and TRBJ1-1, is KAGVTQTPRYLIKTRGQQVTLSCSPISGHRSVSWYQQTPGQGLQFLFEYFSETQRNKGNFPGRFSGRQFSNSRSEMNVSTLELGDSALYLCASTPRGGEENTEAFFGQGTRLTVV.

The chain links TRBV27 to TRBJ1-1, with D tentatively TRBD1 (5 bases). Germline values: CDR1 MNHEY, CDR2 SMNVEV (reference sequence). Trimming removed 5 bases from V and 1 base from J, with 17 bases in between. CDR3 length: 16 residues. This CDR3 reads CASSPLQGLGNTEAFF. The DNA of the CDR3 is TGTGCCAGCAGTCCCTTGCAGGGACTGGGGAACACTGAAGCTTTCTTT.

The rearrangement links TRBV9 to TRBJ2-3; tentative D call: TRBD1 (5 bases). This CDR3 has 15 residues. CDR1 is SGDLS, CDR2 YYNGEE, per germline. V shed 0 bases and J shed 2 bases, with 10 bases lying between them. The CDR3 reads CASSVAGFSTDTQYF. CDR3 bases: TGTGCCAGCAGCGTAGCAGGGTTTTCCACAGATACGCAGTATTTT.